This passage covers 13 T cell receptor beta chains from one sample sequenced in a study of regulatory T cells in long-lasting Graves disease. Sequencing libraries for TCR beta were prepared with iRepertoire HTBI primers and Arm-PCR of CDR3 regions. TCRdb used MiXCR to reprocess the multiplex PCR reads, holding one entry per CDR3 protein. The sample records about 420,000 distinct CDR3 sequences, roughly 15% being singletons. Noted time point: newly diagnosed GD, antithyroid drugs for less than 3 months. PBMC-derived RNA was used for the TCR library. The sample was also linked to a second study, of T cells in Graves' hyperthyroidism and ophthalmopathy.

The source material was peripheral blood mononuclear cells (PBMCs), sampled at new diagnosis, from a patient treated with antithyroid drugs. The receptors shown here come from a woman aged 18-29 years with Graves disease.

The table lists this clonotype with many counts. J is TRBJ2-7 and V is TRBV5-1, with no clear D. CDR3 length equals 12 residues. Germline CDR1 is SGHRS and CDR2 is YFSETQ. V was trimmed by 3 bases and J by 4 bases, leaving 8 bases between them. In DNA, the CDR3 is TGCGCCAGCAGCTACTCCCCGTACGAGCAGTACTTC. This encodes CASSYSPYEQYF.

This clonotype was seen at least ten times. The CDR3 DNA reads as TGTGCCAGCCCAGATGATTATTCGGCGAACACCGGGGAGCTGTTTTTT. As protein: CASPDDYSANTGELFF. The chain combines TRBV28 with TRBJ2-2; no definite D call. V was shortened by 8 bases and J by 0 bases, with 16 bases between the two germline ends. Germline V gives CDR1 MDHEN, CDR2 SYDVKM. This CDR3 has 16 amino acids.

This clonotype was counted ten times or more. The chain is built from TRBV7-8 and TRBJ2-5, with D uncertain. CDR1 is SGHVS and CDR2 is FQNEAQ in the germline V gene. The CDR3 is made up of 15 amino acids. Trimming pared 0 bases from V and 6 bases from J, leaving 14 bases between. CDR3 amino acids: CASSLAREGLKTQYF. The DNA for the CDR3 is TGTGCCAGCAGCTTAGCGCGAGAAGGGTTGAAGACCCAGTACTTC. Drawing the rest from reference TRBV7-8 and TRBJ2-5, the complete variable domain is GAGVSQSPRYKVAKRGQDVALRCDPISGHVSLFWYQQALGQGPEFLTYFQNEAQLDKSGLPSDRFFAERPEGSVSTLKIQRTQQEDSAVYLCASSLAREGLKTQYFGPGTRLLVL.

This clonotype has at least ten counts. The CDR3 DNA is TGTGCCAGCAGCCAAGAGAGAGAGGACACTGAAGCTTTCTTT. This gives the protein CASSQEREDTEAFF. This chain links TRBV3-1 with TRBJ1-1; D gene unclear. The CDR3 spans 14 residues. Germline values: CDR1 LGHDT, CDR2 YNNKEL (reference sequence). V lost 0 bases, J lost 3 bases, and 8 bases lay in between.

The chain employs TRBV6-4 and TRBJ2-2, with D possibly matching TRBD1 (6 bases). Trimming cost V 3 bases and J 5 bases, with 19 bases left between them. Germline-derived CDR1 and CDR2 are MRHNA and SNTAGT. There are 17 residues in the CDR3. CDR3 in amino acids: CASSEVYGGQGTGELFF. The CDR3 nucleotides read TGTGCCAGCAGTGAAGTCTACGGCGGCCAGGGGACCGGGGAGCTGTTTTTT.

This clonotype was picked up many times. This chain uses TRBV20-1 with TRBJ2-1, with 15 bases lining up with TRBD2. The CDR3 has 17 residues. With V trimmed by 4 bases and J by 12 bases, 16 bases remained unmatched. The germline V gene encodes CDR1 DFQATT and CDR2 SNEGSKA (reference sequence). The CDR3 bases are TGCAGTGCTAAAGAACCCGGGACTAGCGGGAGGTTGGTACGGCAGTTCTTC. Amino acids: CSAKEPGTSGRLVRQFF.

This clonotype was counted ten times or more. The rearrangement uses TRBV2 and TRBJ1-1; D is possibly TRBD1 (5 bases). V lost 7 bases and J 4 bases, leaving 13 bases between the germline ends. CDR3 length equals 13 residues. Germline CDR1 reads SNHLY; CDR2 reads FYNNEI. The DNA for the CDR3 is TGTGCCAGCATTTCCAGGGAAAGCACTGAAGCTTTCTTT. Translated: CASISRESTEAFF.

This clonotype appeared many times. The J gene is TRBJ1-1, the V gene TRBV27, with D unclear. The CDR3 is 13 residues long. From germline, CDR1 is MNHEY and CDR2 SMNVEV (reference sequence). V was trimmed by 5 bases and J by 4 bases, leaving 11 bases between them. Written as DNA, the CDR3 is TGTGCCAGCAGTCTCCAGCGTACCACTGAAGCTTTCTTT. Its protein product is CASSLQRTTEAFF.

The V and J genes are TRBV7-2 and TRBJ2-7; D unclear. V lost 1 base and J 2 bases, leaving 12 bases between the germline ends. From germline, CDR1 is SGHTA and CDR2 FQGNSA. The CDR3 spans 15 residues. Here the CDR3 DNA reads TGTGCCAGCAGCTTAGGGTTGGGCAGCGCCTACGAGCAGTACTTC. This encodes CASSLGLGSAYEQYF.

In this sample, this clonotype turned up many times. The V call is TRBV28, the J call TRBJ1-5, with 7 positions matching TRBD1. CDR1 MDHEN and CDR2 SYDVKM come from the germline V gene. This CDR3 region has 15 residues. The ends lost 6 bases at V and 3 bases at J; junction bases unmatched: 8. CDR3 region: CASSLGTVYNQPQHF. CDR3 bases: TGTGCCAGCAGCCTCGGGACAGTTTACAATCAGCCCCAGCATTTT.

In its sample, this clonotype was seen many times. The chain links TRBV20-1 to TRBJ2-7; D may be TRBD2 (5 bases). Trimming pared 0 bases from V and 3 bases from J, leaving 9 bases between. The CDR3 has 13 amino acids. The germline V gene has CDR1 DFQATT and CDR2 SNEGSKA (reference sequence). The CDR3 sequence is CSARDRRVYEQYF. The CDR3, as DNA: TGCAGTGCTAGAGATAGGCGGGTCTACGAGCAGTACTTC.

This clonotype appeared many times. The genes are TRBV28 and TRBJ2-3; 8 bases fit TRBD1. The V gene end was trimmed by 3 bases and the J gene end by 0 bases; junction bases not matched to a gene: 2. Germline-derived CDR1 and CDR2 are MDHEN and SYDVKM. This CDR3 region has 15 residues. Here the CDR3 reads CASSFQGASTDTQYF. The CDR3 bases are TGTGCCAGCAGTTTCCAGGGGGCGAGCACAGATACGCAGTATTTT.

This chain links TRBV27 with TRBJ2-7; D remains ambiguous. The CDR3 runs 14 residues. V lost 9 bases and J 2 bases, leaving 17 bases between the germline ends. The germline V gene has CDR1 MNHEY and CDR2 SMNVEV (reference sequence). For the CDR3, the DNA is TGTGCCAGTAACCCGGCTTTTAGGGCCTACGAGCAGTACTTC. This codes for CASNPAFRAYEQYF.